The clone carrying this T cell receptor beta chain was found a few times. Its antigen is not known. The data are from a study of post-analysis software for immune sequencing data. Study summary: Relapsing-remitting, secondary progressive and progressive-relapsing forms of multiple sclerosis all featured among disease courses. Overall study findings and caveats: Those samples that were prepared in the same batch co-clustered strongly by F measure. Controls significantly exceeded multiple sclerosis patients in normalized Chao1 diversity.

The TCR beta cDNA libraries contained unique molecular identifiers. The source material, about 0.85 to 11 million T cells, gave rise to about 500,000 cDNA molecules. Via MiXCR, TCRdb re-called the PCR reads, giving one row per CDR3 protein. The data show about 430,000 distinct CDR3 sequences, with approximately 39% seen just once and roughly 8.2% held by the top ten. The origin of this receptor is a girl aged 2 to 9 with multiple sclerosis. Material for sequencing was blood.

The chain's CDR3 is CASGQSDWSYEQYF. For the CDR3, the DNA is TGTGCTAGTGGTCAGAGTGACTGGTCCTACGAGCAGTACTTC. The chain links TRBV12-5 to TRBJ2-7; D remains ambiguous. V was cut by 5 bases and J by 1 base, with 12 bases left in between. In germline, CDR1 is LGHNT, CDR2 FRNRAP. CDR3 length equals 14 residues.